One sample yielded the 32 T cell receptor beta chains listed below, sequenced in a study of T cells in Graves' hyperthyroidism and ophthalmopathy. The source material, RNA transcripts, was used to amplify TCR beta CDR3 regions. With the HTBI primer set, the TCR CDR3 went through a first round of RT-PCR. TCRdb used MiXCR to reprocess the multiplex PCR reads, holding one entry per CDR3 protein. This sample has 550,000 to 850,000 distinct CDR3 sequences, with around 20% found just once. Sequencing was done on a sample of blood. The receptors were gathered from a woman aged 50 to 65 with Graves' hyperthyroidism that later progressed to Graves' ophthalmopathy.

Many counts were recorded for this clonotype. The J gene is TRBJ1-1, the V gene TRBV13, with no clear D. V was cut by 4 bases and J by 1 base, with 10 bases left in between. Germline V gives CDR1 PRHDT, CDR2 FYEKMQ (reference sequence). This CDR3 region has 14 residues. CDR3 sequence reads: CASSSEIGNTEAFF. In DNA form, the CDR3 reads TGTGCCAGCAGCTCCGAGATAGGGAACACTGAAGCTTTCTTT.

The rearrangement links TRBV7-6 to TRBJ2-1; the match to TRBD2 covers 9 bases. Germline trimming cut 3 bases from V and 4 bases from J; bases unmatched to any gene: 4. Germline V CDR1 and CDR2: SGHVS, FNYEAQ. The CDR3 has 15 amino acids. The CDR3 loop is CASSLRGGEYNEQFF. The CDR3 region has the DNA TGTGCCAGCAGCTTGCGGGGGGGCGAGTACAATGAGCAGTTCTTC.

This clonotype showed up just a few times. This sequence may be a read error, since a much larger clone differs from it by one base. The chain combines TRBV2 with TRBJ1-4; possible D gene TRBD1, 5 bases. V lost 4 bases and J lost 0, with 9 bases in between. CDR1 and CDR2 (germline): SNHLY, FYNNEI. The CDR3 runs 15 residues. CDR3 DNA: TGTGCCAGCAGTGGACGAGGGGCAACTAATGAAAAACTGTTTTTT. Protein product: CASSGRGATNEKLFF.

This clonotype was recorded at least ten times. This chain joins TRBV7-2 and TRBJ1-1; perhaps TRBD1 as D (5 bases). Trimming stripped 5 bases from V and 4 bases from J, with 14 bases between. Germline loops: CDR1 SGHTA, CDR2 FQGNSA. This CDR3 region has 14 residues. CDR3 DNA: TGTGCCAGCAGCCAAGCAGGGTTGAGCACTGAAGCTTTCTTT. Protein product: CASSQAGLSTEAFF.

This clonotype was seen only a few times. The chain couples TRBV2 to TRBJ2-1; possibly TRBD1 or TRBD2 for D (5 bases each). CDR1 and CDR2 (germline): SNHLY, FYNNEI. Trimming left V 0 bases short and J 1 base short, with 13 bases between. This CDR3 region has 17 residues. Here the CDR3 reads CASSEAAGTVSYNEQFF. Here the CDR3 DNA reads TGTGCCAGCAGTGAAGCGGCCGGGACCGTTTCCTACAATGAGCAGTTCTTC. Full variable domain (missing parts from reference TRBV2 and TRBJ2-1): EPEVTQTPSHQVTQMGQEVILRCVPISNHLYFYWYRQILGQKVEFLVSFYNNEISEKSEIFDDQFSVERPDGSNFTLKIRSTKLEDSAMYFCASSEAAGTVSYNEQFFGPGTRLTVL.

This rearrangement joins TRBV6-1 to TRBJ1-5; D not certain. The germline CDR1 and CDR2 sequences are MNHNS and SASEGT. The CDR3 has 12 residues. Trimming pared 5 bases from V and 5 bases from J, leaving 7 bases between. CDR3 sequence: CASSSPYQPQHF. DNA of the CDR3: TGTGCCAGCAGTTCCCCCTATCAGCCCCAGCATTTT.

This clonotype occurred many times. The rearrangement joins TRBV12-3 or TRBV12-4 to TRBJ2-6, with TRBD1 identical over 10 bases. CDR3 length: 17 residues. Unmatched junction bases numbered 6, after V lost 5 bases and J lost 2 bases. The CDR3, as DNA: TGTGCCAGCAGTCCGGGACAGGGGTTCCCTGGGGCCAACGTCCTGACTTTC. This translates into CASSPGQGFPGANVLTF.

This clonotype was seen ten or more times. The genes are TRBV2 and TRBJ1-1, with D unresolved. Germline CDR1 SNHLY, CDR2 FYNNEI. The V and J ends lost 2 bases and 1 base respectively, with 17 bases between them. This CDR3 is 17 amino acids long. As DNA, the CDR3 is TGTGCCAGCAGTGAAAATCTGGGCCGGGGTTGGAACACTGAAGCTTTCTTT. As protein: CASSENLGRGWNTEAFF.

This clonotype was recorded at least ten times. This rearrangement joins TRBV2 to TRBJ1-1, with TRBD1 matching 8 bases. The CDR3 sequence is 12 residues long. Looked up from germline, CDR1 is SNHLY and CDR2 is FYNNEI. The J segment lost 5 bases and the V segment lost 7 bases, leaving 3 bases of the junction unmatched. CDR3 in DNA: TGTGCCAGCAAAAGACAGGGGACTGAAGCTTTCTTT. This sequence encodes CASKRQGTEAFF.

There are a few counts of this clonotype. A much larger clone sits a single nucleotide away, making a read error possible. No conserved phenylalanine or tryptophan ends this CDR3, so it is likely a read error. V usage is TRBV11-2 and J usage is TRBJ2-7; 7 nucleotides align to TRBD2. Germline assignment: CDR1 SGHAT and CDR2 FQNNGV. The CDR3 length is 17 residues. The V and J ends lost 5 bases and 2 bases, in that order; junction bases with no gene match: 15. The CDR3 reads CASSRWGTGSGTYEQYL. The CDR3 nucleotides read TGTGCCAGCAGCCGATGGGGGACGGGGAGCGGGACCTACGAGCAGTACCTC.

There are many counts of this clonotype. The gene calls are TRBV29-1 and TRBJ2-7, with D perhaps matching TRBD2 (5 bases). The germline V and J ends were trimmed by 7 bases and 0 bases, with 19 bases remaining between them. Germline CDR1 reads SQVTM; CDR2 reads ANQGSEA. The CDR3 totals 15 residues. CDR3 residues: CSATGGRLSSYEQYF. CDR3 bases: TGCAGCGCCACGGGCGGGCGACTAAGCTCCTACGAGCAGTACTTC.

In this sample, this clonotype turned up many times. The chain joins TRBV27 to TRBJ1-2; maybe TRBD1 (5 bases). Between the trimmed V and J ends, which lost 5 bases and 5 bases, there was a span of 24 bases. The germline V gene encodes CDR1 MNHEY and CDR2 SMNVEV (reference sequence). This CDR3 has 17 amino acids. CDR3 in amino acids: CASSPRTYLTAGYGYTF. CDR3 DNA: TGTGCCAGCAGTCCACGGACATACCTTACCGCGGGATATGGCTACACCTTC.

J is TRBJ1-1 and V is TRBV7-9; D perhaps matches TRBD1 (5 bases). The germline gives CDR1 SEHNR, CDR2 FQNEAQ (reference sequence). The CDR3 loop spans 14 amino acids. V was trimmed by 2 bases and J by 5 bases, leaving 12 bases between them. CDR3 in DNA: TGTGCCAGCAGCTTAAATGAAGGGGAAACTGAAGCTTTCTTT. This gives the protein CASSLNEGETEAFF.

Many counts were recorded for this clonotype. CDR3 bases: TGTGCCAGCAGCCAAGGAGGAGAGACCCAGTACTTC. Residues: CASSQGGETQYF. The chain recombines TRBV3-1 with TRBJ2-5, with unresolved D. CDR1 is LGHDT and CDR2 is YNNKEL in the germline V gene (reference sequence). Trimming took off 1 base at V and 4 bases at J, with 4 bases between the two ends. The CDR3 consists of 12 residues.

This clonotype showed up many times. The J gene is TRBJ2-7, the V gene TRBV12-3 or TRBV12-4; D not certain. Deletions cut 2 bases from V and 6 bases from J, with 8 bases between. The CDR3 is 12 residues long. The CDR3 protein is CASSLTGGEQYF. In nucleotides, the CDR3 is TGTGCCAGCAGTTTAACGGGTGGCGAGCAGTACTTC.

This clonotype has at least ten counts. This sequence joins TRBV18 and TRBJ2-5; 7 bases line up with TRBD1. J gave up 1 base and V 3 bases, and 2 bases lay outside the gene matches. The CDR3 has 14 amino acids. CDR1 KGHSH and CDR2 LQKENI come from the germline V gene. CDR3 amino acids: CASSPGTVQETQYF. The CDR3 coding sequence is TGTGCCAGCTCACCCGGGACAGTCCAAGAGACCCAGTACTTC.

This clonotype was counted at least ten times. CDR3 sequence reads: CASSPGGRYEQYF. CDR3 bases: TGTGCCAGCAGCCCGGGGGGGCGCTACGAGCAGTACTTC. The chain recombines TRBV7-9 with TRBJ2-7; the match to TRBD2 covers 8 bases. J was trimmed by 3 bases and V by 5 bases; bases with no gene match: 3. Germline CDR1 is SEHNR and CDR2 is FQNEAQ (reference sequence). This CDR3 is 13 amino acids long.

This rearrangement joins TRBV6-5 to TRBJ2-1; 10 bases fit TRBD2. V shed 2 bases, J shed 8 bases, and the junction held 6 bases outside the gene matches. Per the germline V gene, CDR1 is MNHEY and CDR2 is SVGAGI. This CDR3 is 15 amino acids long. The CDR3: CASSYTYGLADEQFF. The CDR3 bases are TGTGCCAGCAGTTACACCTACGGACTAGCGGATGAGCAGTTCTTC.

This chain uses TRBV27 with TRBJ2-3; D is possibly TRBD1 or TRBD2 (5 bases each). Trimming shortened V by 2 bases and J by 6 bases, and 21 bases separated the two germline ends. Per germline, CDR1 MNHEY and CDR2 SMNVEV (reference sequence). This CDR3 comprises 17 residues. The CDR3 DNA reads TGTGCCAGCAGTTTAATCTCGGGAAGGGGTTTAAGGGATACGCAGTATTTT. Its translation: CASSLISGRGLRDTQYF.

V and J are TRBV6-1 and TRBJ1-5; a possible D gene is TRBD1 (6 bases). This CDR3 is 14 amino acids long. V was pared by 6 bases and J by 9 bases, with 18 bases between. CDR1 is MNHNS, CDR2 SASEGT, per germline. CDR3 bases: TGTGCCAGCAGGGCGGACAGAGCTCTGGGGCCCCAGCATTTT. This gives the protein CASRADRALGPQHF.

This clonotype was counted ten times or more. The rearrangement links TRBV20-1 to TRBJ2-1; 15 nucleotides agree with TRBD2. This CDR3 is 15 amino acids long. Germline CDR1 reads DFQATT; CDR2 reads SNEGSKA (reference sequence). Trimming cost V 6 bases and J 9 bases; bases outside gene matches: 9. The chain's CDR3 is CSAPGTSGGPREQFF. CDR3 DNA sequence: TGCAGTGCCCCCGGGACTAGCGGGGGGCCACGTGAGCAGTTCTTC.

The sample holds many counts of this clonotype. V and J are TRBV3-1 and TRBJ2-4, with TRBD2 identical over 11 bases. Trimming took 4 bases from V and 1 from J; bases not matched to a gene: 3. Germline loops: CDR1 LGHDT, CDR2 YNNKEL (reference sequence). The CDR3 totals 16 residues. CDR3 DNA sequence: TGTGCCAGCAGCCCCTGGACTAGCGGGGCCAAAAACATTCAGTACTTC. The encoded protein is CASSPWTSGAKNIQYF. The complete variable domain, with remaining parts taken from reference TRBV3-1 and TRBJ2-4, reads DTAVSQTPKYLVTQMGNDKSIKCEQNLGHDTMYWYKQDSKKFLKIMFSYNNKELIINETVPNRFSPKSPDKAHLNLHINSLELGDSAVYFCASSPWTSGAKNIQYFGAGTRLSVL.

This clonotype has only a few counts. The chain links TRBV20-1 to TRBJ2-3, with TRBD1 matching 9 bases. CDR1 and CDR2 from the germline V gene are DFQATT and SNEGSKA (reference sequence). V was pared by 4 bases and J by 4 bases, with 6 bases of the junction left unmatched. The length of the CDR3 is 14 residues. CDR3 residues: CSATRTGVPDTQYF. In nucleotides, the CDR3 is TGCAGTGCTACTAGGACAGGGGTTCCAGATACGCAGTATTTT.

This chain joins TRBV12-3 or TRBV12-4 and TRBJ1-4; no clear D. V was shortened by 5 bases and J by 7 bases, with 17 bases between the two germline ends. The CDR3 has 15 amino acids. The DNA for the CDR3 is TGTGCCAGCAGTCCCCCAGCGGGTGGCGGTGAAAAACTGTTTTTT. Translating gives CASSPPAGGGEKLFF.

The rearrangement uses TRBV20-1 and TRBJ1-6, with 8 bases lining up with TRBD1. The V gene end was trimmed by 6 bases and the J gene end by 7 bases; junction bases not matched to a gene: 2. CDR1 and CDR2 (germline): DFQATT, SNEGSKA (reference sequence). The CDR3 sequence is 12 residues long. CDR3 loop: CSARGQNSPLHF. The DNA for the CDR3 is TGCAGTGCCAGGGGGCAGAATTCACCCCTCCACTTT.

This clonotype was counted ten times or more. The V gene is TRBV5-1, the J gene TRBJ1-4; a weak D match, TRBD1 (5 bases). CDR1 is SGHRS, CDR2 YFSETQ, per germline. This CDR3 has 14 residues. With 3 bases removed from V and 4 bases from J, the gap between germline ends came to 10 bases. The CDR3, as DNA: TGCGCCAGCAGCTCGGGACGGCTTAATGAAAAACTGTTTTTT. Its translation is CASSSGRLNEKLFF.

This clonotype was observed at least ten times. The junction departs from germline at one end; a sequencing error may be responsible. V and J are TRBV11-3 and TRBJ2-6; D is perhaps TRBD2 (6 bases). Germline CDR1 is SGHNT and CDR2 is YENEEA. CDR3 length equals 15 residues. Here the CDR3 DNA reads TGTGCCAGCAGTTTAGGAGGGGCTGGGGCCAACGTCCTGACTTTC. It translates to CASSLGGAGANVLTF.

The CDR3 loop is CASSYPSQGLAGGHWYF. The CDR3 bases are TGTGCCAGCAGTTACCCAAGTCAGGGACTAGCGGGGGGCCATTGGTATTTT. The chain has TRBV11-2 and TRBJ2-3; 15 bases fit TRBD2. V trimming: 6 bases; J trimming: 14 bases; junction bases outside the gene matches: 18. This CDR3 is 17 amino acids long. CDR1 is SGHAT, CDR2 FQNNGV, per germline.

This clonotype was seen more than once but under ten times. CDR3 coding DNA: TGTGCCAGCAACGAGGGACAGGCCTACGAGCAGTACTTC. This encodes CASNEGQAYEQYF. The chain has TRBV6-2 or TRBV6-3 and TRBJ2-7; 8 bases align to TRBD1. The CDR3 extends over 13 amino acids. Trimming at V came to 7 bases and at J to 2 bases, leaving 4 bases not matched to a gene. Germline V CDR1 and CDR2: MNHEY, SVGEGT.

This clonotype was recorded at least ten times. The V call is TRBV7-8, the J call TRBJ1-1, with D unclear. This CDR3 is built from 15 residues. Germline V gene lookup returns CDR1 SGHVS and CDR2 FQNEAQ. The ends were cut back, 1 base at V and 1 base at J, with 10 bases in the middle. DNA of the CDR3: TGTGCCAGCAGCTTAGAAATAGGAGGGAACACTGAAGCTTTCTTT. Encoded protein: CASSLEIGGNTEAFF.

In regard to this clonotype: Its ends do not fully match the called genes, so a read error is possible. V is TRBV2 and J is TRBJ2-1, with 11 bases identical to TRBD2. CDR3 length equals 16 residues. The germline gives CDR1 SNHLY, CDR2 FYNNEI. The CDR3 DNA is TGTGCCAGCAGCGCCTTAGCGGGGGGGCCCGATAATGGGCAGTTCTTC. It codes for CASSALAGGPDNGQFF.

V gene TRBV6-6 combines with J gene TRBJ1-6, with D uncertain. Germline V lookup: CDR1 MNHNY, CDR2 SVGAGI (reference sequence). With 0 bases removed from V and 10 bases from J, the gap between germline ends came to 13 bases. This CDR3 is built from 15 residues. The CDR3 protein is CASSYSMEGGSPLHF. The CDR3 nucleotides read TGTGCCAGCAGTTACTCGATGGAGGGAGGCTCACCCCTCCACTTT.